These 6 T cell receptor beta chains came from one sample sequenced in a study of blood T cell repertoires in COVID-19. The table came from immunoSEQ multiplex PCR; TCRdb's copy has only in-frame clones and leaves some out. Among tens of thousands of clones listed, roughly 79% were seen once. The sequenced material came from peripheral blood. Receptor source: a man aged 55 to 70 with acute or convalescent COVID-19.

This chain connects TRBV4-1 to TRBJ1-2, with 8 positions matching TRBD1. The V gene's germline CDR1 is MGHRA and CDR2 YSYEKL. There are 15 residues in the CDR3. V lost 4 bases, J lost 4 bases, and 8 bases stayed unmatched. The CDR3 region has the DNA TGCGCCAGCAGCCTTTTTACAGGGGGTAGCTATGGCTACACCTTC. Translated, it gives CASSLFTGGSYGYTF.

This chain connects TRBV7-3 to TRBJ2-4; 8 bases line up with TRBD1. The CDR3 has 13 residues. Germline V gene lookup returns CDR1 SGHTA and CDR2 FQGTGA. V trimming: 8 bases; J trimming: 5 bases; junction bases outside the gene matches: 5. The CDR3 region has the DNA TGTGCCAGCCGAGGACAGGGAGAAAACATTCAGTACTTC. Amino acids: CASRGQGENIQYF.

The chain carries TRBV19 and TRBJ1-1; D is possibly TRBD1 (6 bases). V lost 10 bases and J lost 0, with 15 bases in between. Germline V gene sequence: CDR1 LNHDA, CDR2 SQIVND (reference sequence). CDR3 size: 14 residues. The CDR3 spells CATSGETMNTEAFF. For the CDR3, the DNA is TGTGCCACCTCAGGGGAAACCATGAACACTGAAGCTTTCTTT.

The CDR3 here is CASSPRGVAAGETQYF. CDR3 DNA: TGTGCCAGCAGCCCCCGGGGGGTAGCGGCGGGAGAGACCCAGTACTTC. The chain combines TRBV7-3 with TRBJ2-5; 7 bases match TRBD2. CDR3 size: 16 residues. V gave up 5 bases and J gave up 4 bases; unmatched junction bases: 13. Germline CDR1 is SGHTA and CDR2 is FQGTGA. The complete variable domain, with remaining parts taken from reference TRBV7-3 and TRBJ2-5, reads GAGVSQTPSNKVTEKGKYVELRCDPISGHTALYWYRQSLGQGPEFLIYFQGTGAADDSGLPNDRFFAVRPEGSVSTLKIQRTERGDSAVYLCASSPRGVAAGETQYFGPGTRLLVL.

V is TRBV18 and J is TRBJ2-1, with D perhaps matching TRBD2 (6 bases). V was shortened by 6 bases and J by 12 bases, with 24 bases between the two germline ends. In germline, CDR1 is KGHSH, CDR2 LQKENI. The CDR3 contains 15 residues. In nucleotides, the CDR3 is TGTGCCAGCTCTACAGAAGCGGGCTCTACGAAAGGGCAGTTCTTC. Its translation is CASSTEAGSTKGQFF.

This clone has a single count. V gene TRBV19 combines with J gene TRBJ1-1; tentative D call: TRBD1 (6 bases). The CDR3 loop spans 13 amino acids. Between the trimmed V and J ends, which lost 8 bases and 7 bases, there was a span of 17 bases. Looked up from germline, CDR1 is LNHDA and CDR2 is SQIVND (reference sequence). For the CDR3, the DNA is TGTGCCAGTCGGGCAGGGGACCGATTTGAAGCTTTCTTT. Translated, it gives CASRAGDRFEAFF.